This record covers a single T cell receptor (beta chain). Its antigen remains unidentified. The CDR3 extends over 16 amino acids. V was shortened by 4 bases and J by 8 bases, with 18 bases between the two germline ends. Germline values: CDR1 SGHDN, CDR2 FVKESK. The data originate from a study of tumor and adjacent non-tumor tissue in lung cancer. Study results and limitations: Tumor tissue had significantly higher TCR diversity than normal lung. Tumor repertoires had a smaller top 100 clone share than normal lung.

A modified ARM-PCR protocol with three rounds of nested PCR amplified TCRbeta. TCRdb redid the calling of the multiplex PCR reads with MiXCR, one entry per CDR3 protein. The data show 65,000 to 70,000 distinct CDR3 sequences, roughly 56% seen once. No cell sorting was done before RNA was extracted from the tissue. The receptor's source is a man aged 45-60 years with non-small cell lung cancer. V gene TRBV14 combines with J gene TRBJ2-6, with D perhaps matching TRBD1 or TRBD2 (5 bases each). Sequenced: lung tumor tissue. This chain's CDR3 is CASSLGEGSVTNVLTF. The DNA of the CDR3 is TGTGCCAGCAGCCTCGGAGAGGGGTCAGTGACCAACGTCCTGACTTTC.